These 12 T cell receptor beta chains share one sample of origin, sequenced in a study of CD8 T cells in ankylosing spondylitis (dated by TCRdb to about 2017). The method behind the library was 5' RACE. The sample was run on an Illumina HiSeq 2500. The raw public reads went through TCRdb reprocessing: fastp at Q25, MiXCR clone calling, in-frame beta chains kept. CDR3 protein sequences are deduplicated, and each keeps its most common genes and DNA. This sample gives under 200,000 distinct CDR3 sequences in total; approximately 10% of them show up just once. Roughly 15% of the sample goes to the ten largest clones. The sample comprised blood, either unsorted or a sorted T cell fraction (not recorded which). These receptors were taken from a female donor with ankylosing spondylitis or in good health (not recorded which).

This clonotype was counted only a few times. J is TRBJ1-6 and V is TRBV27; D gene unclear. The CDR3 covers 13 residues. V was trimmed by 9 bases and J by 1 base, leaving 7 bases between them. Germline V lookup: CDR1 MNHEY, CDR2 SMNVEV (reference sequence). The CDR3 loop is CASRESYNSPLHF. The CDR3 DNA reads TGTGCCAGTAGGGAATCCTATAATTCACCCCTCCACTTT.

This clonotype was seen more than once but under ten times. This chain uses TRBV3-1 with TRBJ2-2, with TRBD2 matching 14 bases. Germline values: CDR1 LGHDT, CDR2 YNNKEL (reference sequence). V was clipped by 7 bases and J by 3 bases; unmatched bases: 7. This CDR3 has 17 residues. CDR3 protein: CASTPGLAGADTGELFF. In nucleotides, the CDR3 is TGTGCCAGCACCCCGGGACTAGCGGGAGCCGACACCGGGGAGCTGTTTTTT.

This clonotype came up many times. CDR3 nucleotides: TGCAGTGCTTTCACGGACAGGCAGACCTTAAATTCACCCCTCCACTTT. It translates to CSAFTDRQTLNSPLHF. The chain recombines TRBV20-1 with TRBJ1-6; the match to TRBD1 covers 7 bases. With V trimmed by 5 bases and J by 7 bases, 14 bases remained unmatched. Germline V gives CDR1 DFQATT, CDR2 SNEGSKA (reference sequence). The CDR3 totals 16 residues.

This clonotype was counted between two and nine times. This chain uses TRBV7-9 with TRBJ1-2, with a weak D call TRBD1 (6 bases). Germline V lookup: CDR1 SEHNR, CDR2 FQNEAQ (reference sequence). V shed 8 bases and J shed 5 bases, with 24 bases lying between them. This CDR3 spans 16 amino acids. CDR3 sequence reads: CASGISEGGSMYGYTF. Here the CDR3 DNA reads TGTGCCAGCGGAATCAGCGAGGGGGGCTCCATGTATGGCTACACCTTC.

This clonotype was counted at least ten times. A junction boundary mismatches the germline segment, possibly from a read error. The chain recombines TRBV18 with TRBJ2-1; D possibly corresponds to TRBD2 (6 bases). The germline V gene has CDR1 KGHSH and CDR2 LQKENI. This CDR3 spans 15 amino acids. CDR3 coding DNA: TGTGCCAGCTCCCCACCAGCGGGCCTCTACAATGAGCAGTTCTTC. This gives the protein CASSPPAGLYNEQFF.

This clonotype was picked up many times. This chain connects TRBV7-9 to TRBJ2-5; 7 bases agree with TRBD2. Germline-derived CDR1 and CDR2 are SEHNR and FQNEAQ (reference sequence). The V gene end was trimmed by 6 bases and the J gene end by 5 bases; junction bases not matched to a gene: 6. The CDR3 spans 13 residues. CDR3 in DNA: TGTGCCAGCAGTTGGGAGGGCGAGGAGACCCAGTACTTC. It translates to CASSWEGEETQYF. The whole variable domain, filled in from reference TRBV7-9 and TRBJ2-5, reads DTGVSQNPRHKITKRGQNVTFRCDPISEHNRLYWYRQTLGQGPEFLTYFQNEAQLEKSRLLSDRFSAERPKGSFSTLEIQRTEQGDSAMYLCASSWEGEETQYFGPGTRLLVL.

The rearrangement uses TRBV20-1 and TRBJ2-7; possible D gene TRBD2, 6 bases. The V gene's germline CDR1 is DFQATT and CDR2 SNEGSKA (reference sequence). This CDR3 is built from 14 residues. V was cut by 0 bases and J by 2 bases, with 11 bases left in between. The CDR3 DNA follows: TGCAGTGCTAGAGAGGAGGGAGAGGCCTACGAGCAGTACTTC. Translated, it gives CSAREEGEAYEQYF.

This clonotype has at least ten counts. J is TRBJ2-2 and V is TRBV9; possibly TRBD2 for D (6 bases). In germline, CDR1 is SGDLS, CDR2 YYNGEE. The CDR3 loop spans 18 amino acids. With 0 bases removed from V and 1 base from J, the gap between germline ends came to 16 bases. This CDR3 is CASSVAKSGAGNTGELFF. The CDR3, as DNA: TGTGCCAGCAGCGTAGCGAAATCGGGAGCTGGGAACACCGGGGAGCTGTTTTTT.

The rearrangement links TRBV2 to TRBJ2-1, with unresolved D. The V end lost 6 bases, the J end lost 3 bases, and 12 bases lay between the germline ends. CDR1 is SNHLY, CDR2 FYNNEI, per germline. This CDR3 region has 14 residues. For the CDR3, the DNA is TGTGCCAGCAGCCCGGGTCCGCTCTACAATGAGCAGTTCTTC. Its translation: CASSPGPLYNEQFF.

The table lists this clonotype with a few counts. The rearrangement joins TRBV14 to TRBJ2-5; D is ambiguous. The V gene's germline CDR1 is SGHDN and CDR2 FVKESK. With 5 bases removed from V and 3 bases from J, the gap between germline ends came to 10 bases. This CDR3 comprises 13 residues. The CDR3 reads CASSSNFKETQYF. The CDR3 DNA reads as TGTGCCAGCAGCTCCAACTTCAAAGAGACCCAGTACTTC.

The chain joins TRBV6-4 to TRBJ2-1, with D possibly matching TRBD2 (6 bases). This CDR3 comprises 15 residues. The V end lost 4 bases, the J end lost 4 bases, and 14 bases lay between the germline ends. Germline-derived CDR1 and CDR2 are MRHNA and SNTAGT. CDR3 loop: CASSGGKGLYNEQFF. DNA for the CDR3: TGTGCCAGCAGTGGCGGGAAGGGTTTATACAATGAGCAGTTCTTC.

The chain joins TRBV4-3 to TRBJ2-1; tentatively, D is TRBD1 or TRBD2 (5 bases each). V lost 1 base and J 6 bases, leaving 10 bases between the germline ends. CDR1 is LGHNA, CDR2 YSLEER, per germline. This CDR3 spans 14 amino acids. CDR3 protein: CASSQAGTGNEQFF. CDR3 nucleotide sequence: TGCGCCAGCAGCCAAGCCGGGACCGGCAATGAGCAGTTCTTC.